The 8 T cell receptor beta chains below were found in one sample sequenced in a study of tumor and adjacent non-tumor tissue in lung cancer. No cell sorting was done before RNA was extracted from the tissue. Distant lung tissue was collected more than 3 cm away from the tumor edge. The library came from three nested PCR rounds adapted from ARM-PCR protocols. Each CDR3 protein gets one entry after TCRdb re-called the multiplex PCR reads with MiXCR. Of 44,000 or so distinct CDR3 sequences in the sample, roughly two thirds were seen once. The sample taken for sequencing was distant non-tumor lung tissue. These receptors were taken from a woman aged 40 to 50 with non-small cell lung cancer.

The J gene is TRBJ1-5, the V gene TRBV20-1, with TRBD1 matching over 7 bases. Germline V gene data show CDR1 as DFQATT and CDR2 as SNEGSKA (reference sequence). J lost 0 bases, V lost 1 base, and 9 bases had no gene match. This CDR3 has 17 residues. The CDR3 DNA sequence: TGCAGTGCTAGAGCAGGGGGAAACCAGAATAGCAATCAGCCCCAGCATTTT. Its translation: CSARAGGNQNSNQPQHF.

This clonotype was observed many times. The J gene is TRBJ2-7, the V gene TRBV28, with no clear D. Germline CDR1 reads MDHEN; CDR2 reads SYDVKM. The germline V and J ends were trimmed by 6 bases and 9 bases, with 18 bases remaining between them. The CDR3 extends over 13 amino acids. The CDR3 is CASSPSDRLGQYF. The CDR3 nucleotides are TGTGCCAGCAGCCCATCCGACCGGTTGGGGCAGTACTTC.

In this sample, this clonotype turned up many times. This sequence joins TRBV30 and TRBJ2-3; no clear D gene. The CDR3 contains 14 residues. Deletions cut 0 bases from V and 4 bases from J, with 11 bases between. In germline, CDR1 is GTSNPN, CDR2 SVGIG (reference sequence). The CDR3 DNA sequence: TGTGCCTGGAGTGTACCCAACCAGTCAGATACGCAGTATTTT. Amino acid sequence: CAWSVPNQSDTQYF.

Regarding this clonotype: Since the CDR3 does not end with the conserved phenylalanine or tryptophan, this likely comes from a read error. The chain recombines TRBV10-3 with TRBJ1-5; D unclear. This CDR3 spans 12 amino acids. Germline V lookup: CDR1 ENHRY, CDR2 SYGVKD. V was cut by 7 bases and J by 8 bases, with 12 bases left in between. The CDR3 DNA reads TGTGCCATCAATTCTGCTGATGAGCCCCAGCATCTT. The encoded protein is CAINSADEPQHL.

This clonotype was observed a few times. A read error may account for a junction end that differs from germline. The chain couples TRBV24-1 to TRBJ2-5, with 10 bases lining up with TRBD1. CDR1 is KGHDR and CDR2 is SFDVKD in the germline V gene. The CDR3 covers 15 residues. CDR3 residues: CVTSDPGTGEETQYF. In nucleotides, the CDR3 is TGTGTCACCAGTGACCCCGGGACAGGGGAAGAGACCCAGTACTTC.

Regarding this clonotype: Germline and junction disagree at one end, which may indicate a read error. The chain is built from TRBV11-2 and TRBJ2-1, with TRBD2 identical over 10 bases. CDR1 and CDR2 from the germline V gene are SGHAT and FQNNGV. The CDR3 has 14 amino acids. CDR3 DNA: TGTGCCAGTAGCTGGACTAGCGGAAGCAATAAGCAGCTCTTC. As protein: CASSWTSGSNKQLF.

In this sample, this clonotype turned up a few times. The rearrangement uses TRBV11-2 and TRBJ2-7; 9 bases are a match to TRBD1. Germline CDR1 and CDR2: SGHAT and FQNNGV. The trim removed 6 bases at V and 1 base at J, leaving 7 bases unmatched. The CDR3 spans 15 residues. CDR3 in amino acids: CASSFGQGTSYEQYF. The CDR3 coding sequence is TGTGCCAGCAGTTTCGGACAGGGGACATCCTACGAGCAGTACTTC.

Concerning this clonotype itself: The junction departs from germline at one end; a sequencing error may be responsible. The CDR3 DNA sequence: TGCAGCGTTAAAGACGGGAACATCGATGAGCAGTTCTTC. Translation gives CSVKDGNIDEQFF. The V and J genes are TRBV29-1 and TRBJ2-1; D perhaps matches TRBD2 (5 bases). The CDR3 consists of 13 residues. Looked up from germline, CDR1 is SQVTM and CDR2 is ANQGSEA.